The next 10 T cell receptor beta chains were all read from a single sample in a study of blood T cell repertoires in COVID-19. Sequencing used immunoSEQ multiplex PCR; TCRdb keeps in-frame clones, though not all of them. This table has 200,000 to 250,000 clones, roughly 75% appearing once. The sequencing input was peripheral blood. All receptors come from a woman aged 70 to 79 with acute or convalescent COVID-19.

This clone was seen a handful of times. CDR3 loop: CASSSSIGQTGSPLHF. Written as DNA, the CDR3 is TGTGCCAGCAGCAGTTCGATCGGACAGACGGGGTCACCCCTCCACTTT. The rearrangement links TRBV7-2 to TRBJ1-6, with a possible D match to TRBD1 (6 bases). This CDR3 has 16 amino acids. V lost 5 bases and J 10 bases, leaving 21 bases between the germline ends. CDR1 is SGHTA, CDR2 FQGNSA, per germline. Full variable domain (remainder filled in from reference TRBV7-2 and TRBJ1-6): GAGVSQSPSNKVTEKGKDVELRCDPISGHTALYWYRQSLGQGLEFLIYFQGNSAPDKSGLPSDRFSAERTGGSVSTLTIQRTQQEDSAVYLCASSSSIGQTGSPLHFGNGTRLTVT.

The rearrangement links TRBV24-1 to TRBJ1-4, with D possibly being TRBD1 (6 bases). This CDR3 has 16 residues. V was clipped by 5 bases and J by 8 bases, with 20 bases between them. CDR1 KGHDR and CDR2 SFDVKD come from the germline V gene. In nucleotides, the CDR3 is TGTGCCACCAGTGCCCCCGAACAGGGTTCTGGAGAAAAACTGTTTTTT. Amino acids: CATSAPEQGSGEKLFF.

The chain is built from TRBV7-9 and TRBJ2-7; 7 bases agree with TRBD2. V dropped 8 bases and J dropped 3; count of bases not matched to a gene: 1. This CDR3 region has 11 residues. CDR1 is SEHNR and CDR2 is FQNEAQ in the germline V gene (reference sequence). The CDR3 nucleotides are TGTGCCAGCGGGAGGGGCTACGAGCAGTACTTC. It codes for CASGRGYEQYF.

The count of this clone is one. The chain is built from TRBV19 and TRBJ1-5, with TRBD1 matching 7 bases. Trimming cost V 6 bases and J 9 bases; bases outside gene matches: 11. Germline V gene lookup returns CDR1 LNHDA and CDR2 SQIVND (reference sequence). This CDR3 region has 14 residues. In DNA, the CDR3 is TGTGCCAGTAGCCGACAACAGGGGCCGCCGCCCCAGCATTTT. Residues: CASSRQQGPPPQHF.

V and J are TRBV19 and TRBJ1-1, with 7 bases that match TRBD1. Trimming at V came to 5 bases and at J to 1 base, leaving 10 bases not matched to a gene. Germline V gives CDR1 LNHDA, CDR2 SQIVND (reference sequence). The CDR3 covers 16 residues. CDR3 sequence reads: CASSPRTGWENTEAFF. DNA for the CDR3: TGTGCCAGTAGTCCCCGGACAGGTTGGGAGAACACTGAAGCTTTCTTT.

This clone has only a few counts. The V call is TRBV11-2, the J call TRBJ1-1; 7 bases agree with TRBD1. Trimming removed 5 bases from V and 5 bases from J; junction bases left unmatched: 8. This CDR3 spans 14 amino acids. CDR1 and CDR2 from the germline V gene are SGHAT and FQNNGV. Written as DNA, the CDR3 is TGTGCCAGCAGCCGCGGAACAGGGGATACTGAAGCTTTCTTT. This encodes CASSRGTGDTEAFF.

The chain recombines TRBV5-5 with TRBJ2-5, with 8 nucleotides matching TRBD2. CDR3 length equals 14 residues. V was pared by 0 bases and J by 5 bases, with 3 bases of the junction left unmatched. The germline CDR1 and CDR2 sequences are SGHKS and YYEKEE (reference sequence). The CDR3 bases are TGTGCCAGCAGCTTGGGGCTAGCGGGTGAGACCCAGTACTTC. Protein sequence: CASSLGLAGETQYF. Using reference TRBV5-5 and TRBJ2-5 for the parts outside the CDR3, the full variable domain is DAGVTQSPTHLIKTRGQQVTLRCSPISGHKSVSWYQQVLGQGPQFIFQYYEKEERGRGNFPDRFSARQFPNYSSELNVNALLLGDSALYLCASSLGLAGETQYFGPGTRLLVL.

The table lists this clone with a few counts. This sample also contains other DNA sequences that code for the same CDR3. V and J are TRBV7-8 and TRBJ2-2; 7 nucleotides line up with TRBD1. The CDR3 totals 16 residues. With 0 bases clipped from V and 5 bases from J, the junction kept 6 bases outside the gene matches. Germline CDR1 reads SGHVS; CDR2 reads FQNEAQ. CDR3 protein: CASSLARGQGTGELFF. The CDR3 DNA follows: TGTGCCAGCAGCTTAGCGAGGGGGCAAGGGACCGGGGAGCTGTTTTTT.

The CDR3: CASSEGTSNEQFF. The CDR3 coding sequence is TGCGCCAGCAGTGAGGGGACTAGCAATGAGCAGTTCTTC. The chain employs TRBV10-2 and TRBJ2-1, with 8 positions matching TRBD2. V lost 2 bases to trimming and J lost 6 bases; unmatched junction nucleotides: 0. CDR1 is WSHSY and CDR2 is SAAADI in the germline V gene. The CDR3 runs 13 residues.

The chain joins TRBV9 to TRBJ1-1; 7 bases are shared with TRBD1. J lost 3 bases, V lost 3 bases, and 11 bases had no gene match. This CDR3 is 16 amino acids long. Germline V gene sequence: CDR1 SGDLS, CDR2 YYNGEE. The CDR3 nucleotides are TGTGCCAGCAGCGGTAGACAGGGAGTGTTGGACACTGAAGCTTTCTTT. It specifies CASSGRQGVLDTEAFF.